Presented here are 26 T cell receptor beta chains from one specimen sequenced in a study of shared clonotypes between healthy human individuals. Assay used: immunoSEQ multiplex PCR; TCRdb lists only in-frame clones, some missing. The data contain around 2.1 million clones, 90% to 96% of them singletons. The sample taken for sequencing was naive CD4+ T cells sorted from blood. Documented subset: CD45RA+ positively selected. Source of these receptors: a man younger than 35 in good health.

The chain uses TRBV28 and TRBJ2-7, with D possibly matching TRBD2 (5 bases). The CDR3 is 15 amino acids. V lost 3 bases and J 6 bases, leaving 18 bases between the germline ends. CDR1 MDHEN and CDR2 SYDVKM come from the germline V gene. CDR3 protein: CASSFKRIWDGEQYF. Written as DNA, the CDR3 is TGTGCCAGCAGTTTTAAGCGGATCTGGGATGGCGAGCAGTACTTC.

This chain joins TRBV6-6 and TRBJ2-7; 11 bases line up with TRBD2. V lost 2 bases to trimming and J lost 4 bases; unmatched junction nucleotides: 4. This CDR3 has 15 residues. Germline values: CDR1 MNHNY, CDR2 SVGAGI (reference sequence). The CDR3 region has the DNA TGTGCCAGCAGTTACGGCACTAGCGGGAGTTACGAGCAGTACTTC. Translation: CASSYGTSGSYEQYF.

The CDR3: CASSLLRQGISTF. The CDR3 region has the DNA TGTGCCAGCAGCTTACTGAGACAGGGTATCTCGACCTTC. The chain couples TRBV7-6 to TRBJ1-2; 7 bases line up with TRBD1. The CDR3 spans 13 residues. J lost 14 bases, V lost 2 bases, and 11 bases had no gene match. CDR1 SGHVS and CDR2 FNYEAQ come from the germline V gene.

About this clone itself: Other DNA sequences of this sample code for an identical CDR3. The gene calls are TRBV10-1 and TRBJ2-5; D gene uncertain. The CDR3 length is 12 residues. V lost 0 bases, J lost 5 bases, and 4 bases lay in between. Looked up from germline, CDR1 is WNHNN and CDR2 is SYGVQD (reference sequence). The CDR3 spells CASSESRETQYF. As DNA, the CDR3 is TGCGCCAGCAGTGAGTCGAGGGAGACCCAGTACTTC.

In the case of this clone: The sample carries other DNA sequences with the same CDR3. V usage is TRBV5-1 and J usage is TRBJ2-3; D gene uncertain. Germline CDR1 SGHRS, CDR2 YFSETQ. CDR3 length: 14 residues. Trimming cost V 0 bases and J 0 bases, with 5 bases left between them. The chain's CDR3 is CASSLGTSTDTQYF. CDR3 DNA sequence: TGCGCCAGCAGCTTGGGTACTAGCACAGATACGCAGTATTTT. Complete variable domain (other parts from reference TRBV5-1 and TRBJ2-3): KAGVTQTPRYLIKTRGQQVTLSCSPISGHRSVSWYQQTPGQGLQFLFEYFSETQRNKGNFPGRFSGRQFSNSRSEMNVSTLELGDSALYLCASSLGTSTDTQYFGPGTRLTVL.

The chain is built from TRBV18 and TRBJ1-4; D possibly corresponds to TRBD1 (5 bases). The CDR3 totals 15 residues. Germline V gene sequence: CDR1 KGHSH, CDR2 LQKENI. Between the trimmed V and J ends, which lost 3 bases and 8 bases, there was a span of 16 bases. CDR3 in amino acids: CASSPGAQGREKLFF. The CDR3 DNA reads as TGTGCCAGCTCACCCGGGGCGCAGGGACGAGAAAAACTGTTTTTT.

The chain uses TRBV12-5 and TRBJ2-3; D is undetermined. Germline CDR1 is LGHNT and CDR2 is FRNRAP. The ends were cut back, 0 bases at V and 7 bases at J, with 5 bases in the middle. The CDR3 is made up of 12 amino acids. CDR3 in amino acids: CASGLVQYTQYF. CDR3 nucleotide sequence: TGTGCTAGTGGTTTGGTACAGTATACGCAGTATTTT.

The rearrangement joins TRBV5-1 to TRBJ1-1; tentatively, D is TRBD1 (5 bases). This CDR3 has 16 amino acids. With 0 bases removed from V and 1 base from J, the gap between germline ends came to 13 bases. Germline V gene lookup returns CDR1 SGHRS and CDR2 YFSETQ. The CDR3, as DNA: TGCGCCAGCAGCTTGGCCGATAGTACAGGGAACACTGAAGCTTTCTTT. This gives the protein CASSLADSTGNTEAFF.

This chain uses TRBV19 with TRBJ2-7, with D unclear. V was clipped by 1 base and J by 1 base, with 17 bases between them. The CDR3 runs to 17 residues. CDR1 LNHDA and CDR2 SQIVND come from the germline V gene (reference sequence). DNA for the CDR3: TGTGCCAGTAGTATAGGGATCTCTTTCGCTGGATCCTACGAGCAGTACTTC. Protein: CASSIGISFAGSYEQYF.

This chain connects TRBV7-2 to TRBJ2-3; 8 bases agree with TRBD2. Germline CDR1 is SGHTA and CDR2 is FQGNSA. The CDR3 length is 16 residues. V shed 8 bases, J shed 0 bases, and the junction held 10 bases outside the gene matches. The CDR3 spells CASSSGGRTSTDTQYF. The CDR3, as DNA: TGTGCCAGCTCCAGCGGGGGCCGAACTAGCACAGATACGCAGTATTTT.

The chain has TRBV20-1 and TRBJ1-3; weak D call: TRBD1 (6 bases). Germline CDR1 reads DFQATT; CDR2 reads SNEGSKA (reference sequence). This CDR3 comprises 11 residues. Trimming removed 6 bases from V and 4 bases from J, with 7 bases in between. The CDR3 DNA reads TGCAGTGCCGGACAGGGAAACACCATATATTTT. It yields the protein CSAGQGNTIYF.

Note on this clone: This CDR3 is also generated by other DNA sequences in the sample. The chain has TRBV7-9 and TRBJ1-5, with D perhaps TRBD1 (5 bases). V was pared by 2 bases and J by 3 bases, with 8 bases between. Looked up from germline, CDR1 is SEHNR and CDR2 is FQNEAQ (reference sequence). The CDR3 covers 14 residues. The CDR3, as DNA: TGTGCCAGCAGCTTAACAGGAGACAATCAGCCCCAGCATTTT. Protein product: CASSLTGDNQPQHF.

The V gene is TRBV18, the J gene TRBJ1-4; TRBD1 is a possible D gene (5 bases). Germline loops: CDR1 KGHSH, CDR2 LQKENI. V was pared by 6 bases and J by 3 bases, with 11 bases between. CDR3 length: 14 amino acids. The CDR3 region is CASSPRDPNEKLFF. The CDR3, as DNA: TGTGCCAGCTCCCCCCGGGACCCTAATGAAAAACTGTTTTTT.

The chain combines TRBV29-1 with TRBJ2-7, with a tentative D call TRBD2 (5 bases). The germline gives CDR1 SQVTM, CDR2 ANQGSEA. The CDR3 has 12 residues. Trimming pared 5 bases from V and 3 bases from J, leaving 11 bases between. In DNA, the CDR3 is TGCAGCGTTCGCACTAGGAACTACGAGCAGTACTTC. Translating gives CSVRTRNYEQYF.

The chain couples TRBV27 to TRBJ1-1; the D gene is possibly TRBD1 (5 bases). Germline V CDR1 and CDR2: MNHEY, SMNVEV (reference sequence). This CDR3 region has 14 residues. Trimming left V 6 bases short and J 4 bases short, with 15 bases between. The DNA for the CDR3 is TGTGCCAGCAGCAATCCGGGGGGGTTCACTGAAGCTTTCTTT. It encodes CASSNPGGFTEAFF.

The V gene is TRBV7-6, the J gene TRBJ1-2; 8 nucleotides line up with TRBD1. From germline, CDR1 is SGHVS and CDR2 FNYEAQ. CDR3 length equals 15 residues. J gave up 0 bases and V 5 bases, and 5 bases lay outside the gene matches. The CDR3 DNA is TGTGCCAGCAGCCCGCAGACAGGGGCTAACTATGGCTACACCTTC. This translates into CASSPQTGANYGYTF.

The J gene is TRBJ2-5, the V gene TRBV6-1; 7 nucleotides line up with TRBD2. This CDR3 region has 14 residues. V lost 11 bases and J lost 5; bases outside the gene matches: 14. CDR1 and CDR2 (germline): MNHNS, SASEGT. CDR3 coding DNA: TGTGCCCATGGGAGGGGTTTCGGTCGGGAGACCCAGTACTTC. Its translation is CAHGRGFGRETQYF.

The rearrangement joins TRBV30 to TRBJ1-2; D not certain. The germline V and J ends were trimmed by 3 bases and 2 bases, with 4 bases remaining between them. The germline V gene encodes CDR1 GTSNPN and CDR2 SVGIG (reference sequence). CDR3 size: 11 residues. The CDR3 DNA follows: TGTGCCTGGAGCATAAACTATGGCTACACCTTC. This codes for CAWSINYGYTF. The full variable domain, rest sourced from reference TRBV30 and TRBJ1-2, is SQTIHQWPATLVQPVGSPLSLECTVEGTSNPNLYWYRQAAGRGLQLLFYSVGIGQISSEVPQNLSASRPQDRQFILSSKKLLLSDSGFYLCAWSINYGYTFGSGTRLTVV.

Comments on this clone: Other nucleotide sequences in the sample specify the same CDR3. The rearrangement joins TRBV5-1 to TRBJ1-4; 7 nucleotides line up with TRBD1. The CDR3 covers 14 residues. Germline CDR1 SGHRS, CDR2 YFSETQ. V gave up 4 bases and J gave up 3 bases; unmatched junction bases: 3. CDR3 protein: CASSLQGANEKLFF. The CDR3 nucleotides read TGCGCCAGCAGCCTCCAGGGGGCTAATGAAAAACTGTTTTTT.

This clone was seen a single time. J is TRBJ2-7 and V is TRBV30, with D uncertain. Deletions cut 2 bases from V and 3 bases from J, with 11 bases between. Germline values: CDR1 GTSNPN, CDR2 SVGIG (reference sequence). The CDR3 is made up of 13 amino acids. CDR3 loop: CAWSRQSYYEQYF. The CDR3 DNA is TGTGCCTGGAGTAGGCAGTCCTACTACGAGCAGTACTTC.

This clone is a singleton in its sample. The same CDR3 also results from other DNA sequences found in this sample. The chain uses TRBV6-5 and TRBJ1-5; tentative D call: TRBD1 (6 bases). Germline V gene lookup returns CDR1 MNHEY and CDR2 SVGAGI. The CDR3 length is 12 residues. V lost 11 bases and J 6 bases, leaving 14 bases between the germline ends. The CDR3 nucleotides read TGTGCCTCGTCCAGGGGTGGTCAGCCCCAGCATTTT. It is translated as CASSRGGQPQHF.

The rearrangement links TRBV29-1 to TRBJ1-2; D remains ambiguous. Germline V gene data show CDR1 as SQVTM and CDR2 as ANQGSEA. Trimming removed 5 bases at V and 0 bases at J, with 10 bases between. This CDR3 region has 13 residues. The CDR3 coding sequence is TGCAGCGTTCTGGGCAAAGCTAACTATGGCTACACCTTC. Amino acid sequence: CSVLGKANYGYTF.

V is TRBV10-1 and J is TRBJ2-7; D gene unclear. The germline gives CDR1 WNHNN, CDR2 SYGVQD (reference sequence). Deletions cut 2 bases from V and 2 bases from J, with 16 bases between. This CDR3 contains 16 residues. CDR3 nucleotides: TGCGCCAGCAGTGAGCCCGACCGAACGTGGACCTACGAGCAGTACTTC. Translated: CASSEPDRTWTYEQYF.

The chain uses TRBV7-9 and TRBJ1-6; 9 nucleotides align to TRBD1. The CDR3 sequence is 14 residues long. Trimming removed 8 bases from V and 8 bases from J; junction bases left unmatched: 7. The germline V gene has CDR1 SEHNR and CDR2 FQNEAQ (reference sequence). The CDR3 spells CASARGQGDSPLHF. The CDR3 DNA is TGTGCCAGCGCCCGGGGACAGGGTGATTCACCCCTCCACTTT.

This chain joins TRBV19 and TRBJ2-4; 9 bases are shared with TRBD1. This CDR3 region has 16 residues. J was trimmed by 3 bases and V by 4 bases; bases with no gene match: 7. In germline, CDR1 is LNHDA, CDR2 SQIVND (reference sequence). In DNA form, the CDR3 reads TGTGCCAGTAGTACAACCGGGACAGGGTACAAAAACATTCAGTACTTC. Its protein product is CASSTTGTGYKNIQYF.

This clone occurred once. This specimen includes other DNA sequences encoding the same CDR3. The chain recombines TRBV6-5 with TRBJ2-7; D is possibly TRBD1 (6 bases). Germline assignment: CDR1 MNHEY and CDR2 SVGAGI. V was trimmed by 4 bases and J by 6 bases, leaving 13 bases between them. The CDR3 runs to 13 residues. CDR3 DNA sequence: TGTGCCAGCAGTTCCTTGACAGGTTCCGAGCAGTACTTC. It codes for CASSSLTGSEQYF.